This T cell receptor (beta chain) was captured in a study of shared clonotypes between healthy human individuals. TCRdb keeps only in-frame clones here, not all; method: immunoSEQ multiplex PCR. The table has millions of clones, around 94% seen once; the top ten hold around 0.15%. Healthy adults negative for HIV, lacking recent acute infections or vaccinations, served as donors. For this clone: Its antigen is currently unknown.

The V and J ends lost 6 bases and 2 bases respectively, with 18 bases between them. The CDR3 length is 16 residues. Germline loops: CDR1 SGHNT, CDR2 YENEEA. Whole-study findings and limits: Four donors held approximately 4.6% of naive CD4 clonotypes in common.

The V and J genes are TRBV11-3 and TRBJ2-3; the D gene is possibly TRBD2 (6 bases). The receptor comes from a man in his late teens or twenties in good health. Source material: naive CD4+ T cells sorted from blood. Subset indicated: CD45RA+ positively selected. This CDR3 is CASSPAAGRDTDTQYF. In DNA form, the CDR3 reads TGTGCCAGCAGTCCCGCGGCGGGGCGCGACACAGATACGCAGTATTTT.